This T cell receptor beta chain was captured in a study of beta chain features in type 1 diabetes. This CDR3 has 14 amino acids. Trimming took 8 bases from V and 4 from J, leaving 17 bases between them. Germline V gene lookup returns CDR1 SNHLY and CDR2 FYNNEI. cDNA synthesis used the whole RNA isolate, giving expressed TCRB sequences. Clones were read by immunoSEQ multiplex PCR, and TCRdb kept only the in-frame ones, dropping some. Here the sample spans 300,000 to 400,000 clones, under 8.5% being singletons. This clone appeared a few times. This receptor was identified in a woman in her late teens or twenties in good health. V gene TRBV2 combines with J gene TRBJ1-1, with a possible D match to TRBD1 (6 bases). Input material: central memory CD4+ T cells from blood. In DNA form, the CDR3 reads TGTGCCAGCCTTTTCGGGGGAGGGGGCACTGAAGCTTTCTTT. Translating gives CASLFGGGGTEAFF.